What follows describes a single T cell receptor beta chain. Its antigen is unidentified. This sample stems from a study of OX40 agonist ivuxolimab in advanced cancers. The CDR3 sequence is 13 residues long. The V end was cut by 5 bases, the J end by 7 bases, with 14 bases between. Germline CDR1 reads SNHLY; CDR2 reads FYNNEI. TCRdb's table, derived via immunoSEQ multiplex PCR, lists solely in-frame clones and lacks some. Of 80,000 to 100,000 clones in the sample, under 95% were seen once. Study-wide results and caveats: CD8+ T cells were the subset that, on average, had more expanded clones than CD4+.

The sample was CD4+ or CD8+ T cells sorted from blood, taken in a trial of the OX40 agonist ivuxolimab. The chain links TRBV2 to TRBJ1-2; D is unresolved. This clonotype was sampled from an adult with an advanced solid tumor such as melanoma, head and neck, liver or kidney cancer. DNA for the CDR3: TGTGCCAGCAGTCCGGGGAAGGACTTTGGCTACACCTTC. This codes for CASSPGKDFGYTF.